Below are 11 T cell receptor beta chains sequenced from a single sample in a study of lymphopenia after photon versus proton radiotherapy. Libraries were prepared by immunoSEQ multiplex PCR; TCRdb keeps only in-frame clonotypes and omits some of them. The repertoire has about 12,000 clones, 80% to 90% of them found once; the top ten carry 3% to 4%. The sequencing used peripheral blood, collected from a patient treated with proton-based radiotherapy. These receptors originate from a man aged 55-75 years with pancreatic cancer.

The CDR3 DNA sequence: TGTGCCAGCTATCGATCCTATAATGAAAAACTGTTTTTT. Its translation: CASYRSYNEKLFF. The V and J genes are TRBV28 and TRBJ1-4, with no clear D. CDR1 is MDHEN and CDR2 is SYDVKM in the germline V gene. The CDR3 is 13 amino acids. Trimming stripped 8 bases from V and 4 bases from J, with 11 bases between. The entire variable domain, with the rest obtained from reference TRBV28 and TRBJ1-4, is as follows: DVKVTQSSRYLVKRTGEKVFLECVQDMDHENMFWYRQDPGLGLRLIYFSYDVKMKEKGDIPEGYSVSREKKERFSLILESASTNQTSMYLCASYRSYNEKLFFGSGTQLSVL.

A single count supports this clone. J is TRBJ2-7 and V is TRBV2; 8 bases agree with TRBD2. The CDR3 runs to 15 residues. V gave up 4 bases and J gave up 2 bases; unmatched junction bases: 7. Germline V gene sequence: CDR1 SNHLY, CDR2 FYNNEI. CDR3 nucleotides: TGTGCCAGCAGTGGAGTGGTAGCGGGACCCTACGAGCAGTACTTC. This sequence encodes CASSGVVAGPYEQYF.

The rearrangement links TRBV11-2 to TRBJ2-2; 7 bases align to TRBD1. The V segment lost 2 bases and the J segment 3 bases; nucleotides outside the gene matches: 6. The CDR3 totals 16 residues. CDR1 is SGHAT and CDR2 is FQNNGV in the germline V gene. The CDR3 sequence: CASSLKQGWYTGELFF. The CDR3 nucleotides read TGTGCCAGCAGCTTAAAACAGGGGTGGTACACCGGGGAGCTGTTTTTT.

This chain links TRBV30 with TRBJ2-1; D is possibly TRBD2 (6 bases). From germline, CDR1 is GTSNPN and CDR2 SVGIG (reference sequence). The V gene lost 3 bases and the J gene lost 6 bases, with 6 bases spanning the gap. This CDR3 region has 11 residues. The CDR3 DNA reads TGTGCCTGGAGGGGGGGCAATGAGCAGTTCTTC. Its translation: CAWRGGNEQFF.

This chain connects TRBV27 to TRBJ2-7; 8 bases fit TRBD2. The CDR3 covers 14 residues. The V gene end was trimmed by 4 bases and the J gene end by 5 bases; junction bases not matched to a gene: 7. In germline, CDR1 is MNHEY, CDR2 SMNVEV (reference sequence). Written as DNA, the CDR3 is TGTGCCAGCAGTTACGGGGGGGCTAGAGACGAGCAGTACTTC. It yields the protein CASSYGGARDEQYF.

In DNA, the CDR3 is TGTGCCAGCATCTTACAGTCCAGGCAGCCCCAGCATTTT. It translates to CASILQSRQPQHF. This chain links TRBV5-6 with TRBJ1-5; D not certain. The germline V gene has CDR1 SGHDT and CDR2 YYEEEE. V lost 6 bases and J 7 bases, leaving 14 bases between the germline ends. The CDR3 has 13 amino acids.

The chain has TRBV28 and TRBJ1-6; D unclear. Germline values: CDR1 MDHEN, CDR2 SYDVKM. The CDR3 has 17 residues. Trimming took off 5 bases at V and 0 bases at J, with 14 bases between the two ends. The CDR3 DNA sequence: TGTGCCAGCAGTCACCTTGGACGTAGCTCCTATAATTCACCCCTCCACTTT. Translated, it gives CASSHLGRSSYNSPLHF.

The V call is TRBV25-1, the J call TRBJ1-1, with D tentatively TRBD1 (5 bases). V was pared by 5 bases and J by 7 bases, with 14 bases between. This CDR3 is 13 amino acids long. Germline assignment: CDR1 MGHDK and CDR2 SYGVNS. CDR3 loop: CASSLTGTNEAFF. CDR3 nucleotides: TGTGCCAGCAGTCTGACCGGGACGAATGAAGCTTTCTTT.

The gene calls are TRBV18 and TRBJ1-1; D is perhaps TRBD1 (6 bases). Germline lookup yields CDR1 KGHSH and CDR2 LQKENI. Between the trimmed V and J ends, which lost 3 bases and 0 bases, there was a span of 23 bases. The CDR3 sequence is 19 residues long. The CDR3 sequence is CASSPKFGQPRGMNTEAFF. CDR3 DNA sequence: TGTGCCAGCTCACCCAAATTCGGACAGCCACGAGGGATGAACACTGAAGCTTTCTTT.

This clone was detected only once. The CDR3 loop reads CARAQVPPTSGLSNQPQHF. The CDR3 region has the DNA TGTGCCAGAGCCCAAGTACCTCCTACCTCAGGGTTAAGCAATCAGCCCCAGCATTTT. The chain couples TRBV5-3 to TRBJ1-5; a weak D match, TRBD1 (5 bases). TRBV5-3 is given ORF status, its function remaining uncertain. Trimming removed 7 bases at V and 1 base at J, with 27 bases between. The CDR3 has 19 amino acids.

The CDR3 DNA follows: TGTGCCAGCAGTTTAACCCCAGCGGGGGTCGGGCAGTACTTC. It yields the protein CASSLTPAGVGQYF. This rearrangement joins TRBV27 to TRBJ2-7; TRBD2 aligns across 8 bases. Germline assignment: CDR1 MNHEY and CDR2 SMNVEV (reference sequence). The ends lost 2 bases at V and 9 bases at J; junction bases unmatched: 9. There are 14 residues in the CDR3.